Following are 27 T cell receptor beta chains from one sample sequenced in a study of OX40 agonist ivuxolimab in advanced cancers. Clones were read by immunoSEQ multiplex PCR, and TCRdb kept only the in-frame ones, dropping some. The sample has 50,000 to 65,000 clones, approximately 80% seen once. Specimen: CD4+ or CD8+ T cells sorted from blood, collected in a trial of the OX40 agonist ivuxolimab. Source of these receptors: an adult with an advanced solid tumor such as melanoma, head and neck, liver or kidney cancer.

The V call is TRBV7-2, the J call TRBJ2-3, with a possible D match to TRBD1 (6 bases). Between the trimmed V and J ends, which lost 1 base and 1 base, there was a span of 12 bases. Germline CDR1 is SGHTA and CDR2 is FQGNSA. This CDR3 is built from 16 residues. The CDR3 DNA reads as TGTGCCAGCAGCTTAGTAGGGGGTCTGGGCACAGATACGCAGTATTTT. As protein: CASSLVGGLGTDTQYF.

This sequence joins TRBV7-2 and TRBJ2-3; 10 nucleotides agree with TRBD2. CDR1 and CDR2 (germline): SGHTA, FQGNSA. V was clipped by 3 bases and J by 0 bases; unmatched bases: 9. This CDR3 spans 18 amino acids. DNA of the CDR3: TGTGCCAGCAGCTTTGGACTAGCGGAAACCCTTAGCACAGATACGCAGTATTTT. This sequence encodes CASSFGLAETLSTDTQYF. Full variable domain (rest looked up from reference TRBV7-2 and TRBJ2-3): GAGVSQSPSNKVTEKGKDVELRCDPISGHTALYWYRQSLGQGLEFLIYFQGNSAPDKSGLPSDRFSAERTGGSVSTLTIQRTQQEDSAVYLCASSFGLAETLSTDTQYFGPGTRLTVL.

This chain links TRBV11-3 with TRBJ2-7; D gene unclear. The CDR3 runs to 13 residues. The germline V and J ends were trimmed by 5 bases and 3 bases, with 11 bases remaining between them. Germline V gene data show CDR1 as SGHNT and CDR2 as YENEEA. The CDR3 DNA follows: TGTGCCAGCAGCCCGGGTGCTCTCTACGAGCAGTACTTC. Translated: CASSPGALYEQYF.

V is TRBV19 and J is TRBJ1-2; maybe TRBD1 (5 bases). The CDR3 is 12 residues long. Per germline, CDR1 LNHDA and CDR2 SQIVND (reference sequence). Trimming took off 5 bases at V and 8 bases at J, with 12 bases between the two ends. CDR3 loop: CASSRRGDGYTF. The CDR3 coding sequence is TGTGCCAGTAGTCGTAGGGGCGACGGCTACACCTTC.

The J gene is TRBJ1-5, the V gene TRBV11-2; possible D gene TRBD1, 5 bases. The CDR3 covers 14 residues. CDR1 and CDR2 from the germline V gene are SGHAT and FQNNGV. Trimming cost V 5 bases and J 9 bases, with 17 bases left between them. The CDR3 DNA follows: TGTGCCAGCAGCCAAGAGGGGAGTGCTGTGCCCCAGCATTTT. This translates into CASSQEGSAVPQHF.

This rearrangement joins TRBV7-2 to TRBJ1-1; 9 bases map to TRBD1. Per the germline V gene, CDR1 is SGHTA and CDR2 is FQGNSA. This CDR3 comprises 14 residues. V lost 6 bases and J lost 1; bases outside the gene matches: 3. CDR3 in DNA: TGTGCCAGCAGATGGACAGGGGAGAACACTGAAGCTTTCTTT. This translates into CASRWTGENTEAFF.

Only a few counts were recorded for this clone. In nucleotides, the CDR3 is TGTGCCAGCTCACCACCCTCCACCGGGGAGCTGTTTTTT. Its translation: CASSPPSTGELFF. The rearrangement uses TRBV18 and TRBJ2-2; D is undetermined. With 0 bases removed from V and 4 bases from J, the gap between germline ends came to 3 bases. The CDR3 loop spans 13 amino acids. Germline CDR1 is KGHSH and CDR2 is LQKENI.

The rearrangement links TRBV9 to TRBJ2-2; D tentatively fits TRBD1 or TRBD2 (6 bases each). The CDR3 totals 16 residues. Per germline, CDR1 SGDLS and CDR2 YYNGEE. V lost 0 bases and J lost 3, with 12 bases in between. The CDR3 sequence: CASSVAWGADTGELFF. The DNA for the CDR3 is TGTGCCAGCAGCGTAGCTTGGGGGGCGGACACCGGGGAGCTGTTTTTT.

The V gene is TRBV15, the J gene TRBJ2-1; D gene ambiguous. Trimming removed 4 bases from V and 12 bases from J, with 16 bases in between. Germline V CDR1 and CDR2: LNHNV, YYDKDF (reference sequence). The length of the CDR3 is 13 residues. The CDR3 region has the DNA TGTGCCACCAGCAAAGATTTAATGGGTGTGCAGTTCTTC. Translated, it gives CATSKDLMGVQFF.

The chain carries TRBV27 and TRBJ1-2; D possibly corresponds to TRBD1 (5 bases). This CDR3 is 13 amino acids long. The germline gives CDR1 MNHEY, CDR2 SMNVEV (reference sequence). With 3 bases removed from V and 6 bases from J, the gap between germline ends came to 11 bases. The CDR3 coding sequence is TGTGCCAGCAGTTTTGTAACGGGGGATGGCTACACCTTC. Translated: CASSFVTGDGYTF.

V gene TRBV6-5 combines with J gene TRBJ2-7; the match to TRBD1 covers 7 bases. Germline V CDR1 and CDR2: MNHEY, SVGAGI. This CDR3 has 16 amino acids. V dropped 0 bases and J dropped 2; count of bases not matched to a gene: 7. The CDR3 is CASSYSARGFPYEQYF. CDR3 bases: TGTGCCAGCAGTTACTCGGCCAGGGGGTTCCCCTACGAGCAGTACTTC.

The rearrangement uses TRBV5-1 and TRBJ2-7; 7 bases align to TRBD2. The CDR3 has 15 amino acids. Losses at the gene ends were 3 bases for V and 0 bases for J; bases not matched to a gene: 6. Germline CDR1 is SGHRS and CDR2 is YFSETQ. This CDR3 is CASSSPGLRSYEQYF. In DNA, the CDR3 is TGCGCCAGCAGCTCCCCGGGACTACGCTCCTACGAGCAGTACTTC. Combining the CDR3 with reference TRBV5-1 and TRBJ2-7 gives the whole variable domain KAGVTQTPRYLIKTRGQQVTLSCSPISGHRSVSWYQQTPGQGLQFLFEYFSETQRNKGNFPGRFSGRQFSNSRSEMNVSTLELGDSALYLCASSSPGLRSYEQYFGPGTRLTVT.

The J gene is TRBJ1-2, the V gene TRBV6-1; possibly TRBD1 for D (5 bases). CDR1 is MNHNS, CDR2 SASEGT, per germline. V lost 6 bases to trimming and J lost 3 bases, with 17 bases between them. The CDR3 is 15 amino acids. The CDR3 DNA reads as TGTGCCAGCAGGAAGGGGTTGGGGCTGGACTATGGCTACACCTTC. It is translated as CASRKGLGLDYGYTF.

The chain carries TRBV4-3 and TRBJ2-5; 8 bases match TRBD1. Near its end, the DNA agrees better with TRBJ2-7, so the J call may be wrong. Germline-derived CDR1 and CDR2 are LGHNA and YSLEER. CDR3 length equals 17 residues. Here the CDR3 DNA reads TGCGCCAGCAGCCAAGATGGGATTTGGACAGGGTCTTACGAGCAGTACTTC. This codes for CASSQDGIWTGSYEQYF.

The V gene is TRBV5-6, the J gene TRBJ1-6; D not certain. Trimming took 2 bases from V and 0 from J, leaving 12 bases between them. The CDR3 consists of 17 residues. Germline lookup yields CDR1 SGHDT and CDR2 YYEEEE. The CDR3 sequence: CASSFPGPSSYNSPLHF. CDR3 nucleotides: TGTGCCAGCAGCTTCCCGGGCCCCAGCTCCTATAATTCACCCCTCCACTTT.

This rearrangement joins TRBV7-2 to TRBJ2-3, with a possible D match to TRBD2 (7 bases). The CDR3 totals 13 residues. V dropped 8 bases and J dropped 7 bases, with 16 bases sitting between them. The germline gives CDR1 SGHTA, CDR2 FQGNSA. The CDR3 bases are TGTGCCAGCGGGGGGGCGGGTCAACATACGCAGTATTTT. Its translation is CASGGAGQHTQYF. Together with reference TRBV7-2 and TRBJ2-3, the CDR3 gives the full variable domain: GAGVSQSPSNKVTEKGKDVELRCDPISGHTALYWYRQSLGQGLEFLIYFQGNSAPDKSGLPSDRFSAERTGGSVSTLTIQRTQQEDSAVYLCASGGAGQHTQYFGPGTRLTVL.

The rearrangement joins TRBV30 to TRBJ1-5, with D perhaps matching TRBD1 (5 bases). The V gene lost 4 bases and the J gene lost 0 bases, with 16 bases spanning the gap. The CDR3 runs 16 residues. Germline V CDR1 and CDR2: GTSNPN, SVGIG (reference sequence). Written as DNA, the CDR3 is TGTGCCTGGACCCGTGGAAGGGACCGTAGCAATCAGCCCCAGCATTTT. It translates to CAWTRGRDRSNQPQHF.

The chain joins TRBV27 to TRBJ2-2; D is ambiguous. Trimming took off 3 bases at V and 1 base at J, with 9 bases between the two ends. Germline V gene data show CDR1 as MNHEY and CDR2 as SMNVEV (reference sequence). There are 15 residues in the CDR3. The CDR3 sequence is CASSFSGENTGELFF. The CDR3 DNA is TGTGCCAGCAGTTTTTCTGGGGAGAACACCGGGGAGCTGTTTTTT.

The CDR3 sequence: CASSYQTEAFF. The DNA of the CDR3 is TGTGCCAGCAGTTACCAGACGGAGGCTTTCTTT. J is TRBJ1-1 and V is TRBV6-6; no definite D call. The CDR3 has 11 residues. V was shortened by 2 bases and J by 11 bases, with 9 bases between the two germline ends. Germline CDR1 MNHNY, CDR2 SVGAGI (reference sequence).

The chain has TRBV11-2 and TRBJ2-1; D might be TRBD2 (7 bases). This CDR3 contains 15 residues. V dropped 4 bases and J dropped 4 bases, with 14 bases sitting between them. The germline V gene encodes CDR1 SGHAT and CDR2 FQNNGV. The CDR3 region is CASSSLGGRYNEQFF. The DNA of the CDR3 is TGTGCCAGCAGCTCACTCGGGGGGCGTTACAATGAGCAGTTCTTC.

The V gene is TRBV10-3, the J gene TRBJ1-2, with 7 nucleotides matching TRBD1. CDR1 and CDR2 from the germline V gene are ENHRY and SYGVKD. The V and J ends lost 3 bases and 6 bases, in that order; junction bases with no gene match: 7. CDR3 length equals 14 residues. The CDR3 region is CAISESEGADGYTF. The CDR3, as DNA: TGTGCCATCAGTGAATCGGAGGGGGCCGATGGCTACACCTTC.

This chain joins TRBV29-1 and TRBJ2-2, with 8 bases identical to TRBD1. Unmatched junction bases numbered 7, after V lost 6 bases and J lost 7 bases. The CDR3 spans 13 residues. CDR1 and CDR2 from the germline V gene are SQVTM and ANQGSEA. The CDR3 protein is CSVTDRAIGELFF. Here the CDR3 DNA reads TGCAGCGTCACGGACAGGGCCATCGGGGAGCTGTTTTTT.

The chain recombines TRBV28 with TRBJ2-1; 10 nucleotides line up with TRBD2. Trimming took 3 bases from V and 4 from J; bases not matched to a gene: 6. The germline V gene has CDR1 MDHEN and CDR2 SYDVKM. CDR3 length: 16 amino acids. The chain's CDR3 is CASSFDLAGVYNEQFF. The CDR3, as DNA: TGTGCCAGCAGTTTCGATCTAGCGGGAGTTTACAATGAGCAGTTCTTC.

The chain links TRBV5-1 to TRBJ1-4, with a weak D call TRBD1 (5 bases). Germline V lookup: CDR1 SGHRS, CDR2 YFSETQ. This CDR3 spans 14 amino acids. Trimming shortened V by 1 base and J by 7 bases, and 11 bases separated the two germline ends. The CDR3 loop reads CASSLYQGGEKLFF. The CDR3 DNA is TGCGCCAGCAGCTTGTATCAGGGTGGTGAAAAACTGTTTTTT.

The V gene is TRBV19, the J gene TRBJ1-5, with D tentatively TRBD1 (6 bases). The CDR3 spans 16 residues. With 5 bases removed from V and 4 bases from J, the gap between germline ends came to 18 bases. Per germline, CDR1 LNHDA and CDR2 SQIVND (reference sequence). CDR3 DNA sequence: TGTGCCAGTAGTGCCAAGACGGGGGGCATGAATCAGCCCCAGCATTTT. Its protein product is CASSAKTGGMNQPQHF. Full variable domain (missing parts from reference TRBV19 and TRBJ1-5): DGGITQSPKYLFRKEGQNVTLSCEQNLNHDAMYWYRQDPGQGLRLIYYSQIVNDFQKGDIAEGYSVSREKKESFPLTVTSAQKNPTAFYLCASSAKTGGMNQPQHFGDGTRLSIL.

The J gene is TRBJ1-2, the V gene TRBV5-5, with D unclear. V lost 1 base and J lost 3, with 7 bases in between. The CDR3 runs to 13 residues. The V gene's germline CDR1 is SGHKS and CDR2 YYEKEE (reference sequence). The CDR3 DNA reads TGTGCCAGCAGCTTGTCTTTCGACTATGGCTACACCTTC. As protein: CASSLSFDYGYTF.

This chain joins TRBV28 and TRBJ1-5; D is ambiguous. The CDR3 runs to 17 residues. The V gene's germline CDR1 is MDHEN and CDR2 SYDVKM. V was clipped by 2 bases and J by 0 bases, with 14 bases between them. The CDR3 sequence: CASSLAVGTYSNQPQHF. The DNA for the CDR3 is TGTGCCAGCAGTTTAGCGGTGGGAACTTATAGCAATCAGCCCCAGCATTTT.